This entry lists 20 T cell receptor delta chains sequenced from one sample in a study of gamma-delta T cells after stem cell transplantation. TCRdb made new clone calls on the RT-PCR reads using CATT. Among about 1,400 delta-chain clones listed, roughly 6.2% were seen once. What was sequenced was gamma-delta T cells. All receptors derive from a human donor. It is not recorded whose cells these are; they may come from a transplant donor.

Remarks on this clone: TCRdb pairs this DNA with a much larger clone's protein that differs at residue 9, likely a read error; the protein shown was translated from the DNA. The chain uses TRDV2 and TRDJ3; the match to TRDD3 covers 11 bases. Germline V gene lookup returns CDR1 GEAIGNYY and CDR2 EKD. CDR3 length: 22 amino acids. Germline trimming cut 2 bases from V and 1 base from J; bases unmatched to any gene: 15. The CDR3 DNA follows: TGTGCCTGTGACAGTCCGGAACTAGGTGGGGGATACGCGTCCTGGGACACCCGACAGATGTTTTTC. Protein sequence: CACDSPELGGGYASWDTRQMFF.

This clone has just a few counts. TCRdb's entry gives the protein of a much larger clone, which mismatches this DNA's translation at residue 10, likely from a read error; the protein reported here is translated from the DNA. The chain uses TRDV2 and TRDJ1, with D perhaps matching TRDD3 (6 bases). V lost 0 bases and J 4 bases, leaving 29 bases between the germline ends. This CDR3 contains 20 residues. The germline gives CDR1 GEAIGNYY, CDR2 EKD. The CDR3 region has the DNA TGTGCCTGTGACACCGTCCTCCTGGGGAATACGGCCAAAGGGAGCGATAAACTCATCTTT. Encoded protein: CACDTVLLGNTAKGSDKLIF.

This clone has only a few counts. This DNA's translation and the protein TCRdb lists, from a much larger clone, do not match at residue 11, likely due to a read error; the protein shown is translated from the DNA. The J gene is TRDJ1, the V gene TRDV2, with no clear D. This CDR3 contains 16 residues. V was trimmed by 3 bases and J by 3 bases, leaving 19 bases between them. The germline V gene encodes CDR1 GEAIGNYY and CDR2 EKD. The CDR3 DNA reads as TGTGCCTGTGACGCTTTAAATTCCCCGTACGCCGATAAACTCATCTTT. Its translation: CACDALNSPYADKLIF.

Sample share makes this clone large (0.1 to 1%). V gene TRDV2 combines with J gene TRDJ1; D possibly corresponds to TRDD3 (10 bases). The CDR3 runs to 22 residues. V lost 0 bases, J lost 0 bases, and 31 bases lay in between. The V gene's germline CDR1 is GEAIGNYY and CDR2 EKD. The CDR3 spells CACDTVGPSYVLGDRYTDKLIF. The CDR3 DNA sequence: TGTGCCTGTGACACCGTGGGGCCTTCCTACGTACTGGGGGATCGCTACACCGATAAACTCATCTTT.

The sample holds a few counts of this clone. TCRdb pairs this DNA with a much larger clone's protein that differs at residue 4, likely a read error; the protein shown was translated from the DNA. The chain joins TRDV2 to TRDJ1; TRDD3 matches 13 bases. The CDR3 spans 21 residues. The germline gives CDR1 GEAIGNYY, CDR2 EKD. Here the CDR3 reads CACGTVGKTQLGDTSTDKLIF. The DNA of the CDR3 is TGTGCCTGTGGCACCGTCGGCAAGACTCAACTGGGGGATACGAGCACCGATAAACTCATCTTT.

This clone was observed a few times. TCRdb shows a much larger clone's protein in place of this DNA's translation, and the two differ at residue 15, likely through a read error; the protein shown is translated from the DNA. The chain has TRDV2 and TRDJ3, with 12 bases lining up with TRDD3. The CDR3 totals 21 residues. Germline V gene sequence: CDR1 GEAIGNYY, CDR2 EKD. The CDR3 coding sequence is TGTGCCTGTGACACTATCAGTACTGGGGGATACAGCCCCTGGGGCACCCGACAGATGTTTTTC. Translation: CACDTISTGGYSPWGTRQMFF.

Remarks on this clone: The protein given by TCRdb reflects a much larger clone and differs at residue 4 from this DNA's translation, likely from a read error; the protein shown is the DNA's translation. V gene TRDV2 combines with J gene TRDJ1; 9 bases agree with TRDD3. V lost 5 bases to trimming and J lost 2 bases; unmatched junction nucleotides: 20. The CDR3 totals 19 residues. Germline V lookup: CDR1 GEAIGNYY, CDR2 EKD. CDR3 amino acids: CACGSMSPTTGDTTDKLIF. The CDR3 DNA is TGTGCCTGTGGCAGCATGAGCCCTACTACGGGGGATACTACCGATAAACTCATCTTT.

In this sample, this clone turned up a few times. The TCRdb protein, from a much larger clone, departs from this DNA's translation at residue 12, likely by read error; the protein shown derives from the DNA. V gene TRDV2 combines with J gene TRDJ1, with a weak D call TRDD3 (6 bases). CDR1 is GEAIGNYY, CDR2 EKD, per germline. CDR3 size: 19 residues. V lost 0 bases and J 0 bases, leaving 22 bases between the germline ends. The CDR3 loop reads CACDTVLVGATLYTDKLIF. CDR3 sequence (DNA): TGTGCCTGTGACACCGTCTTGGTGGGGGCCACGCTGTACACCGATAAACTCATCTTT.

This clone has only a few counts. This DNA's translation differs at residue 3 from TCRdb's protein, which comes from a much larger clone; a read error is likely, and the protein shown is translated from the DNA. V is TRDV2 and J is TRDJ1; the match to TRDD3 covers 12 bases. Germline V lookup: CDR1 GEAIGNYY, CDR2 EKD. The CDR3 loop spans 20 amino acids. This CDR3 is CARDTALLGDTRGYTDKLIF. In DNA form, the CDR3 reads TGTGCCCGTGACACCGCCCTACTGGGGGATACAAGGGGTTACACCGATAAACTCATCTTT.

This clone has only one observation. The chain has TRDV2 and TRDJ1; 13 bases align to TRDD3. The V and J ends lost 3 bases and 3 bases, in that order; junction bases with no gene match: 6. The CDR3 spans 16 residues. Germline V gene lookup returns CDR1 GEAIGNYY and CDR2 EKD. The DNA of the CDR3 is TGTGCCTGTGACTCTCTGACTGGGGGATACGCCGATAAACTCATCTTT. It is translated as CACDSLTGGYADKLIF.

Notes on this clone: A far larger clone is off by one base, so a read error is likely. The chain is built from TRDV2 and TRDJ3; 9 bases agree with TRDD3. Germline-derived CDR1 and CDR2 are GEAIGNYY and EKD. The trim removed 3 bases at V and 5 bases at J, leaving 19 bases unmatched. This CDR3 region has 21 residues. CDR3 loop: CACDQLGDKVERSRDTRQMFF. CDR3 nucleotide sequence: TGTGCCTGTGACCAGTTGGGGGATAAGGTGGAGCGGTCCCGGGACACCCGACAGATGTTTTTC.

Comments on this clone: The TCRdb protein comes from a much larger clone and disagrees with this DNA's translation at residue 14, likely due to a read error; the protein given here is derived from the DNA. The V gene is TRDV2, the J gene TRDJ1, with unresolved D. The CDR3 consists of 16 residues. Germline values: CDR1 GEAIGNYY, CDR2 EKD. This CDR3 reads CACDALNSPYTDKPIF. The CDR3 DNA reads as TGTGCCTGTGACGCTTTAAATTCCCCGTACACCGATAAACCCATCTTT.

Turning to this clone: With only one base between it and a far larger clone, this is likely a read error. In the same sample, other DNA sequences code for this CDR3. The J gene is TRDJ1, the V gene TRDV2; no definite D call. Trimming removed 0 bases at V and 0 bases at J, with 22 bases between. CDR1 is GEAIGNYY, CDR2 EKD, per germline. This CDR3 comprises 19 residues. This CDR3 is CACDTVLVGATPYTDKLIF. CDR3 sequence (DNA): TGTGCCTGTGACACCGTCTTGGTGGGAGCCACGCCGTACACCGATAAACTCATCTTT.

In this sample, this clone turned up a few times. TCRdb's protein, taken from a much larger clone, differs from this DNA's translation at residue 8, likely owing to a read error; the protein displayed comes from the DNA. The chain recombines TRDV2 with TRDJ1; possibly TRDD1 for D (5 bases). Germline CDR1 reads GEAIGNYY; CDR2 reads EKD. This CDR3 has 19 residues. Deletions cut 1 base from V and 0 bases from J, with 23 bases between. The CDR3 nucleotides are TGTGCCTGTGACACGCTGGCGGGAAATCTAGAAACGGACACCGATAAACTCATCTTT. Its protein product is CACDTLAGNLETDTDKLIF.

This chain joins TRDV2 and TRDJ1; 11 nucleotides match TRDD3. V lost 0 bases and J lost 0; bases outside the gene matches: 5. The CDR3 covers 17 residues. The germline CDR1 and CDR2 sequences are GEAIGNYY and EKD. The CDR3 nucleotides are TGTGCCTGTGACACCCTGGGGGATACACCGTACACCGATAAACTCATCTTT. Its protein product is CACDTLGDTPYTDKLIF.

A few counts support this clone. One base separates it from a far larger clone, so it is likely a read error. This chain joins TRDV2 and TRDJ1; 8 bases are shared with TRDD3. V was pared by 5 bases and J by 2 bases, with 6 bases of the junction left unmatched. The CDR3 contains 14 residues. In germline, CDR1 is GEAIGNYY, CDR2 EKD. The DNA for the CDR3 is TGTGCCTGTGGCACTTTGGGGGATACCGATAAACTCATCTTT. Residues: CACGTLGDTDKLIF.

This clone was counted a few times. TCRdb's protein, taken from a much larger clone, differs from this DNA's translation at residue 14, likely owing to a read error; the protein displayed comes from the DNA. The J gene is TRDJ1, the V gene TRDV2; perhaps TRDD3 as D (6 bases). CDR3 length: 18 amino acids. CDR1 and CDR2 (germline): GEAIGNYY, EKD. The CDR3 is CACDPLGPAWGYTNKLIF. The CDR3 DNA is TGTGCCTGTGACCCTCTGGGGCCAGCCTGGGGTTACACCAATAAACTCATCTTT.

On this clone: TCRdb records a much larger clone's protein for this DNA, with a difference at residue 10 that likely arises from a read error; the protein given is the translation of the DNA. CDR3 sequence reads: CACDSVLLGGTGTLNTDKLIF. Written as DNA, the CDR3 is TGTGCCTGTGACTCCGTCCTACTGGGGGGTACGGGGACCCTGAACACCGATAAACTCATCTTT. V and J are TRDV2 and TRDJ1; 8 bases are shared with TRDD3. The CDR3 loop spans 21 amino acids. Per the germline V gene, CDR1 is GEAIGNYY and CDR2 is EKD. The junction had 23 bases not matched to a gene; V was cut back by 3 bases and J by 0 bases.

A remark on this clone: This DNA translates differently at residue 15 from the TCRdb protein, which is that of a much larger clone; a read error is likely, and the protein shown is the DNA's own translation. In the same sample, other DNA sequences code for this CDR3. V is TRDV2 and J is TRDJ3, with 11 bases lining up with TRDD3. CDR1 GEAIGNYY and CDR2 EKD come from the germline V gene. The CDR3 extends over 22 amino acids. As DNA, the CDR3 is TGCGCCTGTGACAGTCCGGAACTAAGTGGGGGATACGCGTCCCGGGACACCCGACAGATGTTTTTC. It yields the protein CACDSPELSGGYASRDTRQMFF.

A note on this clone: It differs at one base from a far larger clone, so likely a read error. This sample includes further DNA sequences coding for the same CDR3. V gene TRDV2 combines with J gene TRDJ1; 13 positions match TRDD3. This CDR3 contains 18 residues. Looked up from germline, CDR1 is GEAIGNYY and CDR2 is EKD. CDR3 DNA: TGTGCCTGCGACACCCTACTGGGGGATACGCGGGACACCGATAAACTCATCTTT. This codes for CACDTLLGDTRDTDKLIF.